The 30 T cell receptor beta chains below were found in one sample sequenced in a study of cytomegalovirus exposure and HLA in healthy donors. The PCR ran on 60 Vbeta and 13 Jbeta primers. Produced via immunoSEQ multiplex PCR; TCRdb's table is partial and in-frame only. Of 100,000 to 150,000 clones in the sample, approximately 80% are singletons; the top ten hold 1.9%. Sequencing was performed on PBMCs. Receptors were obtained from a man aged 45-65 years in good health and CMV-seronegative.

The rearrangement uses TRBV7-2 and TRBJ1-1; D is perhaps TRBD1 (6 bases). Germline CDR1 SGHTA, CDR2 FQGNSA. Trimming removed 4 bases from V and 4 bases from J, with 16 bases in between. This CDR3 comprises 15 residues. The CDR3 loop is CASSSRQGLGTEAFF. In DNA, the CDR3 is TGTGCCAGCAGCTCACGGCAGGGGTTGGGCACTGAAGCTTTCTTT.

This clone was recorded only once. The V call is TRBV4-3, the J call TRBJ1-5; 7 bases are a match to TRBD1. This CDR3 region has 19 residues. Germline V gene sequence: CDR1 LGHNA, CDR2 YSLEER. J was trimmed by 0 bases and V by 0 bases; bases with no gene match: 11. CDR3 residues: CASSQDAAGGYYSNQPQHF. The CDR3 region has the DNA TGCGCCAGCAGCCAAGACGCGGCAGGGGGTTATTATAGCAATCAGCCCCAGCATTTT.

This clone is a singleton in its sample. The chain joins TRBV27 to TRBJ1-1; 7 bases agree with TRBD1. Germline V CDR1 and CDR2: MNHEY, SMNVEV (reference sequence). The CDR3 is made up of 14 amino acids. Trimming at V came to 9 bases and at J to 4 bases, leaving 11 bases not matched to a gene. The CDR3 protein is CASRDRVSGTEAFF. The CDR3 DNA reads as TGTGCCAGTCGAGACAGGGTCTCGGGCACTGAAGCTTTCTTT.

This sequence joins TRBV7-6 and TRBJ1-2; D gene ambiguous. Germline CDR1 reads SGHVS; CDR2 reads FNYEAQ. Trimming cost V 5 bases and J 6 bases, with 13 bases left between them. The CDR3 is made up of 13 amino acids. The CDR3 here is CASSPRGPDGYTF. The CDR3, as DNA: TGTGCCAGCAGCCCCAGAGGCCCGGATGGCTACACCTTC.

CDR3 region: CASTTGTTNTGELFF. The CDR3 bases are TGTGCCAGCACCACCGGGACAACGAACACCGGGGAGCTGTTTTTT. The genes are TRBV6-5 and TRBJ2-2; maybe TRBD1 (6 bases). Germline loops: CDR1 MNHEY, CDR2 SVGAGI. There are 15 residues in the CDR3. Trimming left V 7 bases short and J 0 bases short, with 12 bases between.

The CDR3 nucleotides read TGTGCCAGCTCACCAACGACAACCATACTCTCTGGGGCCAACGTCCTGACTTTC. Amino acid sequence: CASSPTTTILSGANVLTF. V gene TRBV18 combines with J gene TRBJ2-6; D is ambiguous. CDR3 length: 18 residues. Germline V CDR1 and CDR2: KGHSH, LQKENI. V was pared by 2 bases and J by 0 bases, with 14 bases between.

The V gene is TRBV5-6, the J gene TRBJ2-7, with D possibly matching TRBD2 (5 bases). This CDR3 comprises 13 residues. Trimming left V 2 bases short and J 4 bases short, with 10 bases between. Germline-derived CDR1 and CDR2 are SGHDT and YYEEEE. The CDR3 region is CASSFSQRYEQYF. Written as DNA, the CDR3 is TGTGCCAGCAGCTTCTCACAGCGGTACGAGCAGTACTTC.

The chain carries TRBV25-1 and TRBJ1-2; TRBD1 agrees at 7 bases. V dropped 6 bases and J dropped 4; count of bases not matched to a gene: 5. This CDR3 spans 13 amino acids. The V gene's germline CDR1 is MGHDK and CDR2 SYGVNS. CDR3 coding DNA: TGTGCCAGCAGCCCCACAGGGGCCTATGGCTACACCTTC. Protein: CASSPTGAYGYTF.

This sequence joins TRBV10-3 and TRBJ2-1; D not certain. V dropped 2 bases and J dropped 0 bases, with 5 bases sitting between them. The CDR3 loop spans 14 amino acids. Per the germline V gene, CDR1 is ENHRY and CDR2 is SYGVKD. Here the CDR3 DNA reads TGTGCCATCAGTGAGACGAGCTCCTACAATGAGCAGTTCTTC. This codes for CAISETSSYNEQFF.

The genes are TRBV7-8 and TRBJ2-7, with a weak D call TRBD1 (6 bases). Trimming removed 1 base from V and 3 bases from J, with 19 bases in between. CDR3 size: 17 residues. CDR1 is SGHVS, CDR2 FQNEAQ, per germline. The CDR3: CASSLVGRTVRLYEQYV. The CDR3 nucleotides read TGTGCCAGCAGCTTAGTTGGTAGGACAGTTCGCCTCTACGAGCAGTACGTC.

CDR3 amino acids: CASREPSYNEQFF. Written as DNA, the CDR3 is TGTGCCAGCCGGGAGCCGTCCTACAATGAGCAGTTCTTC. The chain combines TRBV6-1 with TRBJ2-1, with a possible D match to TRBD2 (6 bases). Germline CDR1 MNHNS, CDR2 SASEGT. The CDR3 is 13 amino acids. V was cut by 8 bases and J by 1 base, with 9 bases left in between.

The chain is built from TRBV19 and TRBJ1-5, with D uncertain. The CDR3 has 16 residues. Germline assignment: CDR1 LNHDA and CDR2 SQIVND (reference sequence). Trimming took off 4 bases at V and 0 bases at J, with 13 bases between the two ends. The CDR3 DNA is TGTGCCAGTAGTAGACGGAGGAGGCTTAGCAATCAGCCCCAGCATTTT. Residues: CASSRRRRLSNQPQHF.

The chain has TRBV7-9 and TRBJ1-1; perhaps TRBD1 as D (5 bases). Germline V gene data show CDR1 as SEHNR and CDR2 as FQNEAQ (reference sequence). CDR3 length equals 14 residues. Trimming took off 4 bases at V and 2 bases at J, with 11 bases between the two ends. CDR3 sequence reads: CASSSGVSNTEAFF. The CDR3 DNA is TGTGCCAGCAGCTCGGGGGTTTCAAACACTGAAGCTTTCTTT.

The CDR3 loop is CASSLSNREWDQYF. The CDR3 coding sequence is TGTGCCAGCAGCTTAAGTAACAGGGAGTGGGACCAGTACTTC. The chain links TRBV7-6 to TRBJ2-5; TRBD1 might be the D (6 bases). CDR1 is SGHVS and CDR2 is FNYEAQ in the germline V gene. The CDR3 has 14 amino acids. Trimming shortened V by 2 bases and J by 10 bases, and 17 bases separated the two germline ends.

This clone turned up a few times. The genes are TRBV30 and TRBJ1-3; no reliable D call. The CDR3 totals 15 residues. Germline-derived CDR1 and CDR2 are GTSNPN and SVGIG (reference sequence). The V gene lost 1 base and the J gene lost 0 bases, with 10 bases spanning the gap. Here the CDR3 DNA reads TGTGCCTGGAGTGGGTACGGGAGCTCTGGAAACACCATATATTTT. Encoded protein: CAWSGYGSSGNTIYF.

The chain is built from TRBV21-1 and TRBJ2-2; no check of the table's D call, TRBD2, against the DNA was made. TRBV21-1 is listed as a pseudogene. CDR3 length: 13 residues. The CDR3 spells CASSKWGDGELFF. The CDR3 DNA is TGTGCCAGCAGCAAATGGGGGGACGGGGAGCTGTTTTTT.

Regarding this clone: Other DNA sequences in this specimen translate into the identical CDR3. The chain employs TRBV9 and TRBJ2-7, with a possible D match to TRBD1 (5 bases). Per the germline V gene, CDR1 is SGDLS and CDR2 is YYNGEE. This CDR3 has 15 residues. The V gene lost 2 bases and the J gene lost 4 bases, with 16 bases spanning the gap. The CDR3 loop is CASSVGQGQKYEQYF. The CDR3 region has the DNA TGTGCCAGCAGCGTGGGGCAGGGTCAGAAGTACGAGCAGTACTTC.

The V call is TRBV2, the J call TRBJ1-1; D call uncertain. Trimming stripped 0 bases from V and 1 base from J, with 9 bases between. The germline CDR1 and CDR2 sequences are SNHLY and FYNNEI. The CDR3 runs to 15 residues. The CDR3 coding sequence is TGTGCCAGCAGTGAAGCAAGGACTGCGAACACTGAAGCTTTCTTT. It codes for CASSEARTANTEAFF.

This chain links TRBV29-1 with TRBJ1-1; D may be TRBD1 (5 bases). This CDR3 contains 10 residues. Germline loops: CDR1 SQVTM, CDR2 ANQGSEA. CDR3 in amino acids: CAGIGTEAFF. CDR3 nucleotide sequence: TGCGCAGGGATTGGGACTGAAGCTTTCTTT.

The gene calls are TRBV7-2 and TRBJ1-3; TRBD1 might be the D (5 bases). Germline V gene lookup returns CDR1 SGHTA and CDR2 FQGNSA. The CDR3 extends over 16 amino acids. Trimming removed 1 base from V and 0 bases from J, with 10 bases in between. The CDR3 sequence is CASSLEGQTSGNTIYF. The CDR3 DNA is TGTGCCAGCAGCTTAGAGGGGCAAACCTCTGGAAACACCATATATTTT.

The rearrangement joins TRBV6-5 to TRBJ1-1; D is uncertain. Trimming stripped 7 bases from V and 3 bases from J, with 12 bases between. Germline assignment: CDR1 MNHEY and CDR2 SVGAGI. The CDR3 runs 13 residues. CDR3 DNA: TGTGCCAGCACCTCCCATACGGACACTGAAGCTTTCTTT. It specifies CASTSHTDTEAFF.

The chain employs TRBV7-7 and TRBJ2-5, with 9 bases aligning to TRBD1. V lost 5 bases, J lost 7 bases, and 5 bases stayed unmatched. CDR1 is SSHAT and CDR2 is FNYEAQ in the germline V gene (reference sequence). The CDR3 totals 13 residues. The CDR3 reads CASSPGTGRTQYF. CDR3 sequence (DNA): TGTGCCAGCAGCCCAGGGACAGGGAGGACCCAGTACTTC.

V is TRBV20-1 and J is TRBJ2-7, with D perhaps TRBD1 (6 bases). The germline gives CDR1 DFQATT, CDR2 SNEGSKA (reference sequence). The CDR3 is 11 amino acids. As DNA, the CDR3 is TGCAGTGCTAGAGAGGACAGCAGACTTATAGTC. As protein: CSAREDSRLIV.

V gene TRBV5-1 combines with J gene TRBJ2-7, with 8 bases lining up with TRBD1. Germline V gives CDR1 SGHRS, CDR2 YFSETQ. The CDR3 extends over 16 amino acids. The V gene end was trimmed by 4 bases and the J gene end by 2 bases; junction bases not matched to a gene: 11. The DNA for the CDR3 is TGCGCCAGCAGCATGCCGACAGGGGCCTACCCCTACGAGCAGTACTTC. This gives the protein CASSMPTGAYPYEQYF. Supplemented by reference TRBV5-1 and TRBJ2-7, the full variable domain reads KAGVTQTPRYLIKTRGQQVTLSCSPISGHRSVSWYQQTPGQGLQFLFEYFSETQRNKGNFPGRFSGRQFSNSRSEMNVSTLELGDSALYLCASSMPTGAYPYEQYFGPGTRLTVT.

This clone was seen only a few times. The V gene is TRBV6-6, the J gene TRBJ2-1; 10 positions match TRBD2. This CDR3 has 15 amino acids. V lost 5 bases, J lost 8 bases, and 9 bases stayed unmatched. CDR1 is MNHNY and CDR2 is SVGAGI in the germline V gene (reference sequence). This chain's CDR3 is CASSLSGGAEYEQFF. DNA of the CDR3: TGTGCCAGCAGTCTCAGCGGGGGGGCCGAGTATGAGCAGTTCTTC.

In this sample, this clone turned up a few times. This chain joins TRBV6-1 and TRBJ2-1; maybe TRBD2 (5 bases). Germline V gene data show CDR1 as MNHNS and CDR2 as SASEGT. The CDR3 sequence is 14 residues long. Trimming left V 6 bases short and J 5 bases short, with 14 bases between. The DNA for the CDR3 is TGTGCCAGCAGGAGTGAGCAGACTAACAATGAGCAGTTCTTC. Its protein is CASRSEQTNNEQFF.

The V and J genes are TRBV29-1 and TRBJ2-3; TRBD2 aligns across 12 bases. Per the germline V gene, CDR1 is SQVTM and CDR2 is ANQGSEA. The CDR3 runs 14 residues. After removal of 7 bases from V and 3 bases from J, the junction contained 5 bases not matched to a gene. CDR3 amino acids: CSAETSGGTDTQYF. Written as DNA, the CDR3 is TGCAGCGCCGAGACTAGCGGGGGTACAGATACGCAGTATTTT.

Of note for this clone: The DNA is omitted, as the CDR3 cannot be located on it reliably, and the CDR3 follows TCRdb's listing. This chain connects TRBV6-5 to TRBJ1-1; the table's D call, TRBD1, was not checked against the DNA. Per the germline V gene, CDR1 is MNHEY and CDR2 is SVGAGI. The CDR3 is 15 residues long, counting both termini. CDR3 residues: CASSTSDRGGTEAFF.

The sample holds one count of this clone. The chain is built from TRBV2 and TRBJ2-5, with 11 bases that match TRBD1. This CDR3 has 15 residues. The junction had 10 bases not matched to a gene; V was cut back by 9 bases and J by 4 bases. Germline CDR1 SNHLY, CDR2 FYNNEI. CDR3 region: CASKPRTGGRETQYF. The CDR3 region has the DNA TGTGCCAGTAAACCTAGGACAGGGGGCAGAGAGACCCAGTACTTC.

This chain's CDR3 is CASRRGSNSPLHF. The DNA of the CDR3 is TGTGCCAGCAGGCGGGGTTCCAATTCACCCCTCCACTTT. The V call is TRBV6-5, the J call TRBJ1-6; the D is unclear. Trimming cost V 6 bases and J 7 bases, with 10 bases left between them. The CDR3 is 13 residues long. Germline assignment: CDR1 MNHEY and CDR2 SVGAGI.